Below, 7 T cell receptor beta chains from the same sample are listed, as sequenced in a study of vaccination effects on CD4 cells after COVID-19. Following a roughly 11-day culture, CD4+ T cells were purified. Antigens of these TCRs are unknown. The table came from immunoSEQ multiplex PCR; TCRdb's copy has only in-frame clones and leaves some out. The table lists tens of thousands of clones, less than 75% of them singletons. This material consisted of CD4+ T cells from PBMCs cultured without peptide, taken before COVID-19 vaccination. These receptors originate from a human donor who received a COVID-19 vaccine.

The CDR3 nucleotides read TGTGCCAGCAGAGGCCGTAAACAGGGGATCGGCCTGAACACTGAAGCTTTCTTT. Encoded protein: CASRGRKQGIGLNTEAFF. V gene TRBV28 combines with J gene TRBJ1-1, with TRBD1 matching over 7 bases. The germline CDR1 and CDR2 sequences are MDHEN and SYDVKM. The V gene end was trimmed by 6 bases and the J gene end by 0 bases; junction bases not matched to a gene: 16. The CDR3 is 18 residues long.

This clone turned up a few times. The chain couples TRBV15 to TRBJ1-2; maybe TRBD1 (6 bases). CDR3 length: 13 residues. Trimming stripped 5 bases from V and 4 bases from J, with 11 bases between. In germline, CDR1 is LNHNV, CDR2 YYDKDF (reference sequence). Here the CDR3 DNA reads TGTGCCACCAGCCCTACAGGGCGCTATGGCTACACCTTC. It translates to CATSPTGRYGYTF.

For the CDR3, the DNA is TGCGCCAGCAGCCGGGGGGGGGACACCGGGGAGCTGTTTTTT. Encoded protein: CASSRGGDTGELFF. V and J are TRBV4-1 and TRBJ2-2, with TRBD2 identical over 7 bases. V lost 4 bases and J lost 3; bases outside the gene matches: 2. CDR1 is MGHRA and CDR2 is YSYEKL in the germline V gene. The CDR3 consists of 14 residues.

The chain is built from TRBV5-5 and TRBJ1-1; 7 bases agree with TRBD1. CDR1 and CDR2 (germline): SGHKS, YYEKEE (reference sequence). The CDR3 loop spans 15 amino acids. V lost 4 bases and J lost 2; bases outside the gene matches: 8. DNA of the CDR3: TGTGCCAGCAGCAGACCCGGGACAGTCAACACTGAAGCTTTCTTT. It encodes CASSRPGTVNTEAFF.

V is TRBV7-3 and J is TRBJ1-2, with 9 bases aligning to TRBD1. The CDR3 is made up of 14 amino acids. Germline CDR1 reads SGHTA; CDR2 reads FQGTGA. V was clipped by 5 bases and J by 8 bases; unmatched bases: 9. CDR3 region: CASSMDRGKGGYTF. The CDR3 DNA sequence: TGTGCCAGCAGCATGGACAGGGGCAAAGGCGGCTACACCTTC.

This clone has a single count. This sequence joins TRBV24-1 and TRBJ2-2; D is possibly TRBD1 (6 bases). V shed 5 bases and J shed 5 bases, with 8 bases lying between them. CDR3 size: 13 residues. CDR1 is KGHDR and CDR2 is SFDVKD in the germline V gene. The DNA for the CDR3 is TGTGCCACCAGTGTAGGGGGAACCGGGGAGCTGTTTTTT. Amino acid sequence: CATSVGGTGELFF.

V gene TRBV6-6 combines with J gene TRBJ1-1; weak D call: TRBD1 (5 bases). Germline values: CDR1 MNHNY, CDR2 SVGAGI (reference sequence). This CDR3 region has 14 residues. Deletions cut 2 bases from V and 1 base from J, with 8 bases between. The CDR3 loop is CASSYPGQNTEAFF. CDR3 bases: TGTGCCAGCAGTTACCCCGGACAGAACACTGAAGCTTTCTTT.